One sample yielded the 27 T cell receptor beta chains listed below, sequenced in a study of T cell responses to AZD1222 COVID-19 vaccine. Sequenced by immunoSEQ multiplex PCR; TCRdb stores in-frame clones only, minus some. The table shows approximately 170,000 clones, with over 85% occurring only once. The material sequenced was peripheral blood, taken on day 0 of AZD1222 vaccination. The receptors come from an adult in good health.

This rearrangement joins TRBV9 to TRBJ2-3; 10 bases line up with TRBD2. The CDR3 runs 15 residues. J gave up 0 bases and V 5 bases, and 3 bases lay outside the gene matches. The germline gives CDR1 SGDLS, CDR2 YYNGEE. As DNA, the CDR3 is TGTGCCAGCAGAGCGGGGGGGCCTAGCACAGATACGCAGTATTTT. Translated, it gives CASRAGGPSTDTQYF. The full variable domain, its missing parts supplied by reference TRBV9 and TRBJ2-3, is DSGVTQTPKHLITATGQRVTLRCSPRSGDLSVYWYQQSLDQGLQFLIQYYNGEERAKGNILERFSAQQFPDLHSELNLSSLELGDSALYFCASRAGGPSTDTQYFGPGTRLTVL.

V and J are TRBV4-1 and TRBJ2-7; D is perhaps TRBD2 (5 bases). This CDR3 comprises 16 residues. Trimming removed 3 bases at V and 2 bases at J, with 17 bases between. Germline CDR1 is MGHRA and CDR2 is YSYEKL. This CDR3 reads CASSQTGVAATYEQYF. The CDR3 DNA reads TGCGCCAGCAGCCAGACCGGGGTAGCCGCTACCTACGAGCAGTACTTC.

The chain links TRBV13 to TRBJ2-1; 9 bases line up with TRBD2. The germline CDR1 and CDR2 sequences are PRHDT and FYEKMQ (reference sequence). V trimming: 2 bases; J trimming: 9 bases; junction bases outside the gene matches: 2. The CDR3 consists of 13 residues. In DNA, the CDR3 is TGTGCCAGCAGCTTAATAGCGGGAGTTGAGCAGTTCTTC. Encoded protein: CASSLIAGVEQFF.

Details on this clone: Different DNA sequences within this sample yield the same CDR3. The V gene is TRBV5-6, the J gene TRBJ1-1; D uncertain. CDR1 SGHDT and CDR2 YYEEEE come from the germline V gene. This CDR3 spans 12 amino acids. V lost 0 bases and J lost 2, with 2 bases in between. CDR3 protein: CASSLVNTEAFF. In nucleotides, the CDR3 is TGTGCCAGCAGCTTGGTCAACACTGAAGCTTTCTTT.

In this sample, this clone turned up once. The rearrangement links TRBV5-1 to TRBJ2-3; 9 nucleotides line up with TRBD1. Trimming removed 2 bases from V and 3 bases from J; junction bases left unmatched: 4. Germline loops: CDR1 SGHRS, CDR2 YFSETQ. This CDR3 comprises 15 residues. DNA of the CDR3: TGCGCCAGCAGCTTACGGGACAGGGAGACAGATACGCAGTATTTT. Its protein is CASSLRDRETDTQYF.

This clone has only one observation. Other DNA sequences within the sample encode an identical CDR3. CDR3 region: CASSLNYGYTF. Written as DNA, the CDR3 is TGTGCCAGCAGCTTAAACTATGGCTACACCTTC. V usage is TRBV12-3 or TRBV12-4 and J usage is TRBJ1-2, with unresolved D. This CDR3 has 11 residues. V was cut by 6 bases and J by 2 bases, with 4 bases left in between.

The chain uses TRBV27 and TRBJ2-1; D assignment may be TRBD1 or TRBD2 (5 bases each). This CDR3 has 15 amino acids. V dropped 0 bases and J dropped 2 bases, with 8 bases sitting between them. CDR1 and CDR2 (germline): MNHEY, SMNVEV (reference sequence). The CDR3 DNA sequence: TGTGCCAGCAGTTTATCAGGGACGCCCTACAATGAGCAGTTCTTC. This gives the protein CASSLSGTPYNEQFF.

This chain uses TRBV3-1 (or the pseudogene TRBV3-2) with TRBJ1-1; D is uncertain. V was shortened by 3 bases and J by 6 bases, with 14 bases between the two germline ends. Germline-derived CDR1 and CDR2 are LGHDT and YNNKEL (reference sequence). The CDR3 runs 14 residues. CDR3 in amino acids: CASSQEPYGAEAFF. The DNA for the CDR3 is TGTGCCAGCAGCCAGGAGCCCTATGGGGCTGAAGCTTTCTTT.

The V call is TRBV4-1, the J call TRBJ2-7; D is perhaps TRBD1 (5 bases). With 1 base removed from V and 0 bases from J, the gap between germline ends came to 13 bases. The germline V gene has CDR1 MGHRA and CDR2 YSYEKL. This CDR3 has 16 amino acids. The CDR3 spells CASSQASGFDSYEQYF. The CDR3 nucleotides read TGCGCCAGCAGCCAAGCGTCAGGGTTCGACTCCTACGAGCAGTACTTC.

CDR3 nucleotide sequence: TGTGCCAGCAGCTTAGAGGCCAGCGGGGGCTCCTACGAGCAGTACTTC. Translation: CASSLEASGGSYEQYF. The chain joins TRBV7-6 to TRBJ2-7, with 8 bases matching TRBD2. Germline V gives CDR1 SGHVS, CDR2 FNYEAQ. J lost 0 bases, V lost 1 base, and 5 bases had no gene match. This CDR3 region has 16 residues.

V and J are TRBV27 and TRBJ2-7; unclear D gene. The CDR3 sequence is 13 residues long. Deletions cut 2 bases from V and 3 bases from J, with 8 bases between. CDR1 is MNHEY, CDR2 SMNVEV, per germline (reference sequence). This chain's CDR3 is CASSLRHLYEQYF. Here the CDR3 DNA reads TGTGCCAGCAGTTTAAGGCACCTCTACGAGCAGTACTTC.

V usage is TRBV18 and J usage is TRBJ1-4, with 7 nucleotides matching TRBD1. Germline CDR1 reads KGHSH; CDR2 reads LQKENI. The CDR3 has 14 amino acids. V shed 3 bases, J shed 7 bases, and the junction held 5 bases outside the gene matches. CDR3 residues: CASSPQGGTEKLFF. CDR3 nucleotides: TGTGCCAGCTCACCTCAGGGGGGGACTGAAAAACTGTTTTTT.

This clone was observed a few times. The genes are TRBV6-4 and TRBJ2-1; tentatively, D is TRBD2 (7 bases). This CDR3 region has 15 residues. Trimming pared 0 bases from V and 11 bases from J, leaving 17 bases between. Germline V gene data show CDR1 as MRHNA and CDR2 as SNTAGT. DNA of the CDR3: TGTGCCAGCAGTGACTCAGAGGGGGGGGGCCATCAGCAGTTCTTC. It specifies CASSDSEGGGHQQFF.

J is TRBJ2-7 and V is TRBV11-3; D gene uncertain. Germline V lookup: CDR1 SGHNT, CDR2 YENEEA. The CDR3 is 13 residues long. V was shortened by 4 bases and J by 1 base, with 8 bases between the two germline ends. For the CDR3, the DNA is TGTGCCAGCAGCTACCCGGGTTCCTACGAGCAGTACTTC. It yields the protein CASSYPGSYEQYF.

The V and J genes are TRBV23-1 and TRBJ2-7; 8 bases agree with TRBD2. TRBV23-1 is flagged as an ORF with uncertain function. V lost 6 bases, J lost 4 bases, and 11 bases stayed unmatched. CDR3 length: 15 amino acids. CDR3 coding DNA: TGCGCCAGCAGCCCGGGCGGGAGGAGGGATTACGAGCAGTACTTC. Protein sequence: CASSPGGRRDYEQYF.

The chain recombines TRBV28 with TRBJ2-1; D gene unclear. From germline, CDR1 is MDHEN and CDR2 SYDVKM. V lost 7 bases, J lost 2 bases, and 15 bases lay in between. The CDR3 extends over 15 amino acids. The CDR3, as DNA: TGTGCCAGCACATCGGCAGATGAGACCTACAATGAGCAGTTCTTC. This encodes CASTSADETYNEQFF.

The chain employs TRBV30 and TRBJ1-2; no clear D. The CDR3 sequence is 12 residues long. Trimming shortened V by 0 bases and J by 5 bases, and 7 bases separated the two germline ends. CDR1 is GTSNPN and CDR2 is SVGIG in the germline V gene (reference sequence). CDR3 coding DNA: TGTGCCTGGAGTGTATCTCTTTATGGCTACACCTTC. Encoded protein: CAWSVSLYGYTF.

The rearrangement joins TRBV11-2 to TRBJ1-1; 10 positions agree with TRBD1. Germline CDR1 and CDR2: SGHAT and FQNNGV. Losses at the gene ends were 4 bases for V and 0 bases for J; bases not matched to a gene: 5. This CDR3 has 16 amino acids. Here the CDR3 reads CASSSGTGALNTEAFF. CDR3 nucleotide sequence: TGTGCCAGCAGCTCCGGGACAGGGGCGTTGAACACTGAAGCTTTCTTT.

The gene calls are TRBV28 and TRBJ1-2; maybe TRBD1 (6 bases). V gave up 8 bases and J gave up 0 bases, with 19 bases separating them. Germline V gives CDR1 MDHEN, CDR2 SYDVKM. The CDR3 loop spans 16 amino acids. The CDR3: CASGGAERGANYGYTF. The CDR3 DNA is TGTGCCAGCGGGGGGGCGGAGCGAGGAGCTAACTATGGCTACACCTTC.

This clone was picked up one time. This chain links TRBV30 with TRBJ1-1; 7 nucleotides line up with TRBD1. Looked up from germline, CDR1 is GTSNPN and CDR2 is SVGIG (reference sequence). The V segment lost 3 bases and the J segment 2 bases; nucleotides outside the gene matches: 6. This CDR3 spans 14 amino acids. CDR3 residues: CAWSRQGVNTEAFF. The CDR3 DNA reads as TGTGCCTGGAGCCGGCAGGGGGTTAACACTGAAGCTTTCTTT.

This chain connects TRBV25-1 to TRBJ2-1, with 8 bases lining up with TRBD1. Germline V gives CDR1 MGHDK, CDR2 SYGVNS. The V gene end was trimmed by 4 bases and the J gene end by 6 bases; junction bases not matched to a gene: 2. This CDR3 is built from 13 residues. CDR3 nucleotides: TGTGCCAGCAGTGCAGGGGGCTTCAATGAGCAGTTCTTC. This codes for CASSAGGFNEQFF.

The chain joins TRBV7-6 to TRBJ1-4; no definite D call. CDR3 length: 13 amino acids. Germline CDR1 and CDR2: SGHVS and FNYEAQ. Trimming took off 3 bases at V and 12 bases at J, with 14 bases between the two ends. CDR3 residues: CASSFGPVEELFF. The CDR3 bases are TGTGCCAGCAGCTTCGGGCCCGTGGAGGAACTGTTTTTT. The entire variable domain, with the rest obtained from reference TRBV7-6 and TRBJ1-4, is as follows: GAGVSQSPRYKVTKRGQDVALRCDPISGHVSLYWYRQALGQGPEFLTYFNYEAQQDKSGLPNDRFSAERPEGSISTLTIQRTEQRDSAMYRCASSFGPVEELFFGSGTQLSVL.

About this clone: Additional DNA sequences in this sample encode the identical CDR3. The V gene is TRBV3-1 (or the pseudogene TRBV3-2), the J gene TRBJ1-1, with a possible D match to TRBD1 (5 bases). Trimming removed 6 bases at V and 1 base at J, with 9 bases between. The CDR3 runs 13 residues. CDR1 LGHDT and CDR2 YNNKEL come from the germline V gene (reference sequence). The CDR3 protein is CASSPGTNTEAFF. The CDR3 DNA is TGTGCCAGCAGTCCGGGGACGAACACTGAAGCTTTCTTT.

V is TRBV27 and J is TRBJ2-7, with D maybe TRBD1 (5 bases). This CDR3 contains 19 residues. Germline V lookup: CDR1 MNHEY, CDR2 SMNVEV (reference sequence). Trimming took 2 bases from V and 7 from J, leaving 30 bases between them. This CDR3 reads CASSLKGYRTKLSSSEQYF. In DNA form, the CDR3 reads TGTGCCAGCAGTTTAAAGGGGTATAGAACTAAACTATCGAGTAGTGAGCAGTACTTC.

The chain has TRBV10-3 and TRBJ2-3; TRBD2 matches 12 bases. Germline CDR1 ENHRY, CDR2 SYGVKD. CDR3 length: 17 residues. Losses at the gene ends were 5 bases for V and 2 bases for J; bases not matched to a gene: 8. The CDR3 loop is CAISSPPSGRATDTQYF. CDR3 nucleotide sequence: TGTGCCATCAGTTCTCCCCCTAGCGGGAGGGCCACAGATACGCAGTATTTT.

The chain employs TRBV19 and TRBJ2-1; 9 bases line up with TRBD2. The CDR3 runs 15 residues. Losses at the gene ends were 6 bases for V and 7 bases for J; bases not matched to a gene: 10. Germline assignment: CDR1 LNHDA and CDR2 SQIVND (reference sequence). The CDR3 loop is CASSRRAGGMNEQFF. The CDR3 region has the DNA TGTGCCAGTAGCCGGAGAGCGGGGGGTATGAATGAGCAGTTCTTC.

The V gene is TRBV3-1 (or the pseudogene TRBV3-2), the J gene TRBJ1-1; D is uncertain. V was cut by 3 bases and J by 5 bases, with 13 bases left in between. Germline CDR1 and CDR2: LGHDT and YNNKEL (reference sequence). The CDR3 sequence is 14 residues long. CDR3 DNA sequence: TGTGCCAGCAGCCAGGGCCGTATTGGGACTGAAGCTTTCTTT. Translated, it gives CASSQGRIGTEAFF.